Sequencing of this TCR beta chain was carried out in a study of T cell changes during pregnancy in multiple sclerosis. Sequencing used immunoSEQ multiplex PCR; TCRdb keeps in-frame clones, though not all of them. The repertoire consists of some 37,000 clones, with more than 75% occurring once and the leading ten covering roughly 0.52%. The CDR3 is 17 residues long. Trimming at V came to 1 base and at J to 6 bases, leaving 9 bases not matched to a gene. CDR1 is MDHEN, CDR2 SYDVKM, per germline. The material sequenced was CD4+ T cells from peripheral blood mononuclear cells, taken in the first trimester of pregnancy. The TCR comes from a female donor with multiple sclerosis, enrolled in a pregnancy study. V and J are TRBV28 and TRBJ2-3, with 11 bases identical to TRBD1. For the CDR3, the DNA is TGTGCCAGCAGTTTATCAACCGGGACAGGGGGGGTGGATACGCAGTATTTT. Translating it yields CASSLSTGTGGVDTQYF.